Listed below are T cell receptor beta chains from one sample, sequenced in a study of technical replicates of blood from a handful of donors. Sequencing was performed with immunoSEQ multiplex PCR; in TCRdb, only in-frame clones are kept and a portion is missing. The sample includes 80,000 to 95,000 clones, roughly 94% seen only once; the top ten take roughly 0.24%. Sequenced: T cells isolated from PBMCs. The receptors originated from a human donor in good health. The CDR3 runs from the conserved cysteine through the conserved F or W. The D gene is left open where the match is weak. Only part of the rows carry a size: once, few, many, or a class if the clone is expanded.

v_call	d_call	clone_size	j_call	cdr3_nt	cdr3_aa
TRBV28	TRBD2	.	TRBJ2-4	TGTGCCAGCAGTCCTCTAGCGGGGCGGGACATTCAGTACTTC	CASSPLAGRDIQYF
TRBV19	TRBD1	.	TRBJ2-5	TGTGCCAGTAGTCCGGGGACAGGGAATTCGTGGACCCAGTACTTC	CASSPGTGNSWTQYF
TRBV7-7	.	.	TRBJ2-5	TGTGCCAGCAGACGAGAAGGGGGTACGGGAGAGACCCAGTACTTC	CASRREGGTGETQYF
TRBV5-1	.	.	TRBJ2-2	TGCGCCAGCAGCTCCGAGACCAGGATAAACACCGGGGAGCTGTTTTTT	CASSSETRINTGELFF
TRBV15	.	.	TRBJ2-2	TGTGCCACCAGCAGAGACCGGGAGATGGGAACCGGGGAGCTGTTTTTT	CATSRDREMGTGELFF
TRBV10-3	.	.	TRBJ2-1	TGTGCCATCAGTGAGGGAGGAGGGAAGTACAATGAGCAGTTCTTC	CAISEGGGKYNEQFF
TRBV27	TRBD2	once	TRBJ2-1	TGTGCCAGCAGTCCACCGGGACTAGCGGGCTATGAGCAGTTCTTC	CASSPPGLAGYEQFF
TRBV5-1	.	.	TRBJ1-2	TGCGCCAGCAGCTCTACTGAAGCTAACTATGGCTACACCTTC	CASSSTEANYGYTF
TRBV18	TRBD2	.	TRBJ2-7	TGTGCCAGCTCACCAGGGAGCGGGAGCTCCTACGAGCAGTACTTC	CASSPGSGSSYEQYF
TRBV19	.	.	TRBJ2-3	TGTGCCAGTAGTCCAGGCCAGCAGTCAGATACGCAGTATTTT	CASSPGQQSDTQYF
TRBV15	.	.	TRBJ1-3	TGTGCCACCAGCAGAGATCGGTCGGGAAACACCATATATTTT	CATSRDRSGNTIYF
TRBV10-3	.	once	TRBJ1-6	TGTGCCATCAGTGAGTTGGCCAGGGGTGATTCACCCCTCCACTTT	CAISELARGDSPLHF
TRBV6-6	TRBD1	.	TRBJ2-7	TGTGCCAGCAGTTCCGCGGACAGGGGACCCTACGAGCAGTACTTC	CASSSADRGPYEQYF
TRBV6-5	.	.	TRBJ1-2	TGTGCCAGCAGTTACTCGCCGGGAAGTAAAGTGGGCTACACCTTC	CASSYSPGSKVGYTF
TRBV10-3	.	.	TRBJ1-1	TGTGCCATCAGACAGGGTCTGAACACTGAAGCTTTCTTT	CAIRQGLNTEAFF
TRBV21-1	.	.	TRBJ1-2	TGTGCCAGCAGCAAACGGTTAGGGGCTAGAGACTATGGCTACACCTTC	CASSKRLGARDYGYTF
TRBV2	.	.	TRBJ1-4	TGTGCCAGCAGTGTCAGGGCCGTCAATGAAAAACTGTTTTTT	CASSVRAVNEKLFF
TRBV4-1	.	.	TRBJ1-4	TGCGCCAGCAGCCAAGATCCCGCCCGATATGGCGAAAAACTGTTTTTT	CASSQDPARYGEKLFF
TRBV5-1	.	.	TRBJ1-2	TGCGCCAGCAGCTGGGACAATAACTATGGCTACACCTTC	CASSWDNNYGYTF
TRBV5-4	TRBD1	.	TRBJ2-7	TGTGCCAGCAGCTTCCGCACAGGGGGCTCCTACGAGCAGTACTTC	CASSFRTGGSYEQYF
TRBV7-9	.	.	TRBJ2-1	TGTGCCAGCACTCCGGGTTGGGAGCAGTTCTTC	CASTPGWEQFF
TRBV9	.	.	TRBJ2-3	TGTGCCAGCAGCGCCGCCCCTGGGGGGTTCGGCACAGATACGCAGTATTTT	CASSAAPGGFGTDTQYF
TRBV18	.	once	TRBJ2-1	TGTGCCAGCTCACCGCTGGAGGACAGTATCGGGTTCTTC	CASSPLEDSIGFF
TRBV9	.	once	TRBJ1-3	TGTGCCAGCAGCGTAGATACGGTCGGAAACACCATATATTTT	CASSVDTVGNTIYF